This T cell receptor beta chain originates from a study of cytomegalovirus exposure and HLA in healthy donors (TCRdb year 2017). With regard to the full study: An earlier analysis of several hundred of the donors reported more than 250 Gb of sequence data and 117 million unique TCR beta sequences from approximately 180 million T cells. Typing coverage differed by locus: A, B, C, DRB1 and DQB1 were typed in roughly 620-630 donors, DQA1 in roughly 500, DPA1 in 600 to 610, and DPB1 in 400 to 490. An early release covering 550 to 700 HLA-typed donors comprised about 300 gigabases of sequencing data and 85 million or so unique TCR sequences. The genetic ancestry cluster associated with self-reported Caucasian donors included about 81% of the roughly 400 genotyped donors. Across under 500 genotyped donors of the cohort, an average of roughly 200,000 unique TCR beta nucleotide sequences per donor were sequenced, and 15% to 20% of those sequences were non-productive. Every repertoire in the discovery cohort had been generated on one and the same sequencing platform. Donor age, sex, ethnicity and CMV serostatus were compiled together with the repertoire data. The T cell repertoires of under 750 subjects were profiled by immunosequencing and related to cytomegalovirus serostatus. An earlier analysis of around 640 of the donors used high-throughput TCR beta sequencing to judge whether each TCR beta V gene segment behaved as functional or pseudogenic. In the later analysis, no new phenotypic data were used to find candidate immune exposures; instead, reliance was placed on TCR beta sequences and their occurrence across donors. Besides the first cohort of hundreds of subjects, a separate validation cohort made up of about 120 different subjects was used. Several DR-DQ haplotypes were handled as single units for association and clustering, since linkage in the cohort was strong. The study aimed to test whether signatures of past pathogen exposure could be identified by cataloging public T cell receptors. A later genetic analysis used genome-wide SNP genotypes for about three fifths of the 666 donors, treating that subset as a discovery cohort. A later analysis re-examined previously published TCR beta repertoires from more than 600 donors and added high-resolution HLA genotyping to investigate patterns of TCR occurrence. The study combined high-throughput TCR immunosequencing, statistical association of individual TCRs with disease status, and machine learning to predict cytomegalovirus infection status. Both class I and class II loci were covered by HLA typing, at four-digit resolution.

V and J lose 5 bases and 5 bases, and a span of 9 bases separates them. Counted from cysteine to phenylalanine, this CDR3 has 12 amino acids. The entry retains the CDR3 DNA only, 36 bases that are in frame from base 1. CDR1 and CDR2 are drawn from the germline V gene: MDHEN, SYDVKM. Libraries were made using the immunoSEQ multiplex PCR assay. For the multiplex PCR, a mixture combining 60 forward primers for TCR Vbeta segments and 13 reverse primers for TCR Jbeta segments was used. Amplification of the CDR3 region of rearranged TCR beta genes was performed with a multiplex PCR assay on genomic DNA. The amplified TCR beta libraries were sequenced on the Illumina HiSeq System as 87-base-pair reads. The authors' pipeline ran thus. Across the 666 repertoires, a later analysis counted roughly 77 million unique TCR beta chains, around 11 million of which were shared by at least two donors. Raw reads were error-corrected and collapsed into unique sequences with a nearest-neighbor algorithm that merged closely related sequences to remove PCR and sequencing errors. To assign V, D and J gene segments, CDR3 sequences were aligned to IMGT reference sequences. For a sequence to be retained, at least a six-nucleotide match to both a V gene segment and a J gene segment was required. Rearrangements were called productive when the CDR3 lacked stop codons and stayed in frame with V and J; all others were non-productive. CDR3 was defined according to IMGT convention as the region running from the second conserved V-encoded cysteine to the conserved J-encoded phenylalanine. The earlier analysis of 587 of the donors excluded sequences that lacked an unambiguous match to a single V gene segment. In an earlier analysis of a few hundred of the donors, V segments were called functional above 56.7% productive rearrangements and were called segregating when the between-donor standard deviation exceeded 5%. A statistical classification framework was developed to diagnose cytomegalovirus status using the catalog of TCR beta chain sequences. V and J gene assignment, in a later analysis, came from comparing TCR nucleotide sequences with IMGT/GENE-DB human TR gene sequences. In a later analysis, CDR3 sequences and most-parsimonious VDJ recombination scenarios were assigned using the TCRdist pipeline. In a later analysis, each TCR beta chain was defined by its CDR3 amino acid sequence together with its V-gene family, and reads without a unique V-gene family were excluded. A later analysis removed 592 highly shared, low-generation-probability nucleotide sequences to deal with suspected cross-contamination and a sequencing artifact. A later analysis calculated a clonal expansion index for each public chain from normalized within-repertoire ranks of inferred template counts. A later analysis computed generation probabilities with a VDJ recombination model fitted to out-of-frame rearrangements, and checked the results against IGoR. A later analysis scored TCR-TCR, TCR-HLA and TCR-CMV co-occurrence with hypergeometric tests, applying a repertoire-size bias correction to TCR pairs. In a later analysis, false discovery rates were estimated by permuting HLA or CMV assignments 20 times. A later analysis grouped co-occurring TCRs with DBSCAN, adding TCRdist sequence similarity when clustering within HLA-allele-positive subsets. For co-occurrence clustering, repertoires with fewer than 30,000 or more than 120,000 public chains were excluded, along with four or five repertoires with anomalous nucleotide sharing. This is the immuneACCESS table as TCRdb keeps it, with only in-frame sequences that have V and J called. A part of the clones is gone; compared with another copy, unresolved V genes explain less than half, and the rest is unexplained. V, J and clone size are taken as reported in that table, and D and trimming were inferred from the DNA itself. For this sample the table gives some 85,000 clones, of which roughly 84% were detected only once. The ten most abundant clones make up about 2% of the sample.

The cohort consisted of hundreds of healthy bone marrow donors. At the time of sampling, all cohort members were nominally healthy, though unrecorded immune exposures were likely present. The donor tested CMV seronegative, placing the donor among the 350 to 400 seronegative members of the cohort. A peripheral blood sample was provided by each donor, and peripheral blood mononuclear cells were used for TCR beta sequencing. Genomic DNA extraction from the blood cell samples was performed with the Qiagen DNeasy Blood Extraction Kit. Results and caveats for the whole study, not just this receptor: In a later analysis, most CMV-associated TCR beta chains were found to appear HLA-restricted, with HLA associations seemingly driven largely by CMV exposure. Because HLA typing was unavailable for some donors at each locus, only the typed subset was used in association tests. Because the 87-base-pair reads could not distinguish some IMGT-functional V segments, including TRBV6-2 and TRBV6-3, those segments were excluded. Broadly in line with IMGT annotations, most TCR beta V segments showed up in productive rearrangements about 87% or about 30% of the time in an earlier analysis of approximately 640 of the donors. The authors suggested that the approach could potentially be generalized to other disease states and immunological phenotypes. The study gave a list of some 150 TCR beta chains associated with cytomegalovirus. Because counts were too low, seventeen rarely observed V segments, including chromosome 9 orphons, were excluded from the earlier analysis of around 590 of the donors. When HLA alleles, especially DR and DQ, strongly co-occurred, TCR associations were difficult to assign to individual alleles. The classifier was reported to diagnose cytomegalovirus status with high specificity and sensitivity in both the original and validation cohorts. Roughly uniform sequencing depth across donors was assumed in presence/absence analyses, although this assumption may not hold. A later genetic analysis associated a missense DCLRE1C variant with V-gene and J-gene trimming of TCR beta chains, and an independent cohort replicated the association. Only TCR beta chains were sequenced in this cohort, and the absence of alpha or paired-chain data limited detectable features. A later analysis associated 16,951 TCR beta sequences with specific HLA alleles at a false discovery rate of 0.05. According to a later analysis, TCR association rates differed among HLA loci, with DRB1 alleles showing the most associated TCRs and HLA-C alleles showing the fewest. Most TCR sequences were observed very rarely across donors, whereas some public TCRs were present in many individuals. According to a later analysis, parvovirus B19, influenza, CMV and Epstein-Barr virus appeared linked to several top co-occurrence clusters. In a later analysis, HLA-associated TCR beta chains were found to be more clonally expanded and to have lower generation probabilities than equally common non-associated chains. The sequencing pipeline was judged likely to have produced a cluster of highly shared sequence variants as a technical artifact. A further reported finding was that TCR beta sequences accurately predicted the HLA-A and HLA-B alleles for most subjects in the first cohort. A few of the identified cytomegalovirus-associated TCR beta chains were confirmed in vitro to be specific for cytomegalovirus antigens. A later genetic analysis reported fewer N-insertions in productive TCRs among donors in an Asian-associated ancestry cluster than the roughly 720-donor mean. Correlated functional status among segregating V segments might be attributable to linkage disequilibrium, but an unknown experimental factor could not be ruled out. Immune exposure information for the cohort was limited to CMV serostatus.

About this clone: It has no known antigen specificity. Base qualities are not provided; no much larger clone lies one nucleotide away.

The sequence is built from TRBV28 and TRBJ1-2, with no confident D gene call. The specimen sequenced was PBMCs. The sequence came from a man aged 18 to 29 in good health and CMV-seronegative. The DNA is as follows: TGTGCCAGCAGTGAATTCGGGTATGGCTACACCTTC. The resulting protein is CASSEFGYGYTF.